The following is a T cell receptor (beta chain) sequence with its context. Sequencing was performed with immunoSEQ multiplex PCR; in TCRdb, only in-frame clones are kept and a portion is missing. The data show 130,000 or so clones, about 88% seen once. Germline assignment: CDR1 KGHDR and CDR2 SFDVKD. Trimming cost V 5 bases and J 8 bases; bases outside gene matches: 4. This CDR3 comprises 13 residues. This specimen comes from a study of blood T cell repertoires in COVID-19. Background on the study: Acute and convalescent COVID-19 samples came from the United States, Italy and Spain. T cells, B-cell-depleted T cells, or PBMCs provided the cDNA or gDNA that served as material.

Sequencing input: peripheral blood. This TCR derives from a human donor with COVID-19, enrolled during active disease. The donor label of this sample is uncertain. This chain uses TRBV24-1 with TRBJ2-4, with 8 bases identical to TRBD1. The CDR3 region is CATSGYRGDIQYF. CDR3 DNA: TGTGCCACCAGTGGCTACAGGGGGGACATTCAGTACTTC.